The subject of this entry is one TCR beta chain. Trimming took 4 bases from V and 5 from J; bases not matched to a gene: 8. This CDR3 has 16 amino acids. Germline lookup yields CDR1 MNHNS and CDR2 SASEGT. TCRdb keeps only in-frame clones here, not all; method: immunoSEQ multiplex PCR. Of roughly 74,000 clones listed, about 88% are singletons. The data stem from a study of T cell changes during pregnancy in multiple sclerosis. The chain recombines TRBV6-1 with TRBJ1-6, with 7 bases lining up with TRBD1. The sequence derives from a female donor with multiple sclerosis, enrolled in a pregnancy study. The sequencing used peripheral blood, collected before pregnancy. The CDR3 DNA follows: TGTGCCAGCAGTGTGCAGGGGGTTATGAATAATTCACCCCTCCACTTT. As protein: CASSVQGVMNNSPLHF.